This T cell receptor beta chain was identified in a study of shared clonotypes between healthy human individuals. The CDR3 has 13 amino acids. Germline values: CDR1 SNHLY, CDR2 FYNNEI. The trim removed 7 bases at V and 12 bases at J, leaving 4 bases unmatched. Genomic DNA of each subset was evenly split across several immunoSEQ plates. Sequenced by immunoSEQ multiplex PCR; TCRdb stores in-frame clones only, minus some. The data show approximately 2.1 million clones, approximately 95% seen once. This TCR was recovered from a young man in good health. Some clones in this sample may be carry-over from other donors' samples. Specimen: naive CD4+ T cells from PBMCs. Indicated subset: CD45RA+ positively selected. The rearrangement uses TRBV2 and TRBJ2-1, with TRBD2 matching over 15 bases. The CDR3 spells CASTGLAGGVQFF. The CDR3, as DNA: TGTGCCAGCACGGGACTAGCGGGAGGTGTGCAGTTCTTC. The complete variable domain, with remaining parts taken from reference TRBV2 and TRBJ2-1, reads EPEVTQTPSHQVTQMGQEVILRCVPISNHLYFYWYRQILGQKVEFLVSFYNNEISEKSEIFDDQFSVERPDGSNFTLKIRSTKLEDSAMYFCASTGLAGGVQFFGPGTRLTVL.